A single sample gave rise to the 5 T cell receptor beta chains below, sequenced in a study of identical twins. MiXCR was run by TCRdb on the 5' RACE reads, yielding one entry per CDR3 protein. The repertoire holds 520,000 or so distinct CDR3 sequences, with around 20% as singletons. The same sample was also studied in work on T cells expressing NK-cell markers.

Sequencing input: CD4+ T cells sorted from blood. These TCRs come from a woman younger than 30 in good health.

The chain carries TRBV6-2 or TRBV6-3 and TRBJ2-5; 7 bases match TRBD2. Trimming at V came to 2 bases and at J to 2 bases, leaving 5 bases not matched to a gene. This CDR3 comprises 15 residues. The germline CDR1 and CDR2 sequences are MNHEY and SVGEGT. CDR3 loop: CASSYESSGQETQYF. The CDR3 coding sequence is TGTGCCAGCAGTTACGAATCTAGCGGTCAAGAGACCCAGTACTTC.

This clonotype was seen many times. V gene TRBV7-9 combines with J gene TRBJ1-1; D is undetermined. This CDR3 is built from 12 residues. Germline V gives CDR1 SEHNR, CDR2 FQNEAQ (reference sequence). Trimming stripped 5 bases from V and 2 bases from J, with 6 bases between. Here the CDR3 reads CASSKSNTEAFF. CDR3 nucleotides: TGTGCCAGCAGCAAATCAAACACTGAAGCTTTCTTT.

This chain connects TRBV6-1 to TRBJ2-1, with 12 nucleotides matching TRBD2. CDR3 length: 16 residues. J was trimmed by 13 bases and V by 6 bases; bases with no gene match: 16. The germline CDR1 and CDR2 sequences are MNHNS and SASEGT. CDR3 coding DNA: TGTGCCAGCAGCGGGCCTAGCGGGAGGGCCCAGGAATCTCAGTTCTTC. It translates to CASSGPSGRAQESQFF.

The sample holds a few counts of this clonotype. The chain is built from TRBV10-2 and TRBJ1-1; D unresolved. Trimming cost V 4 bases and J 0 bases, with 9 bases left between them. From germline, CDR1 is WSHSY and CDR2 SAAADI. The CDR3 is 14 amino acids. The CDR3 loop reads CASSVNRMNTEAFF. CDR3 coding DNA: TGCGCCAGCAGTGTTAACAGAATGAACACTGAAGCTTTCTTT.

This clonotype was counted at least ten times. V gene TRBV5-5 combines with J gene TRBJ2-1; D call uncertain. Trimming pared 4 bases from V and 0 bases from J, leaving 8 bases between. Germline V lookup: CDR1 SGHKS, CDR2 YYEKEE (reference sequence). The CDR3 spans 14 residues. CDR3 protein: CASSVLLSYNEQFF. CDR3 nucleotide sequence: TGTGCCAGCAGCGTTCTGCTCTCCTACAATGAGCAGTTCTTC.